These T cell receptor beta chains were read from a single sample in a study of blood T cell repertoires in COVID-19. Some clones are missing from TCRdb's copy, which holds only in-frame ones; the method was immunoSEQ multiplex PCR. The top ten clones hold less than 10% of a sample with 260,000 or so clones, approximately 85% of them seen once. The sample consisted of peripheral blood. These receptors were collected from a man aged 18 to 30 with active or convalescent COVID-19. Both conserved end residues are part of each CDR3. The D gene is left open where the match is weak. The size field is filled for only some rows; it gives once, few, many or a size class.

>12|TRBV12-3/TRBV12-4|NA|NA|TRBJ1-2
TGTGCCAGCAGGAGTACTAACTATGGCTACACCTTC
CASRSTNYGYTF
>13|TRBV5-6|NA|TRBD2|TRBJ2-1
TGTGCCAGCAGCCCGACTAGCGGCTATGAGCAGTTCTTC
CASSPTSGYEQFF
>15|TRBV7-3|NA|TRBD2|TRBJ2-1
TGTGCCAGCAGCTTAGGCGTTAGCGGGGGTTTTGAGCAGTTCTTC
CASSLGVSGGFEQFF
>15|TRBV10-2|NA|NA|TRBJ1-2
TGCGCCAGCAGTGAGTCGGGGGGGTTGAGCTATGGCTACACCTTC
CASSESGGLSYGYTF
>14|TRBV5-1|NA|NA|TRBJ2-7
TGCGCCAGCAATAAGGGGCCGAGCTCCTACGAGCAGTACTTC
CASNKGPSSYEQYF
>14|TRBV7-2|NA|NA|TRBJ1-5
TGTGCCAGCAGCTTAGGGCAGAGCAATCAGCCCCAGCATTTT
CASSLGQSNQPQHF
>15|TRBV6-5|NA|TRBD1|TRBJ1-5
TGTGCCAGCAAGCGGACAGGGGGGAACAATCAGCCCCAGCATTTT
CASKRTGGNNQPQHF
>15|TRBV6-5|NA|NA|TRBJ2-7
TGTGCCAGCAGTCTAGTTAGTGCGCTTCCCTACGAGCAGTACTTC
CASSLVSALPYEQYF
>14|TRBV7-9|once|TRBD1|TRBJ1-2
TGTGCCAGCAGCTTAGCGACAGGGAACTATGGCTACACCTTC
CASSLATGNYGYTF
>17|TRBV6-4|NA|NA|TRBJ2-6
TGTGCCAGCAGTGGGGGACTTCCTCCCTCTGGGGCCAACGTCCTGACTTTC
CASSGGLPPSGANVLTF
>18|TRBV2|once|TRBD1|TRBJ2-6
TGTGCCAGCCTGGCTCCGGGACAGGGTCTTGGTGGGGCCAACGTCCTGACTTTC
CASLAPGQGLGGANVLTF
>14|TRBV19|NA|TRBD1|TRBJ1-1
TGTGCCAGTAGTACTCGACAGGGGGATGGCGAAGCTTTCTTT
CASSTRQGDGEAFF
>14|TRBV13|NA|NA|TRBJ1-2
TGTGCCAGCAGCGGACGGGGCAGGGAGGGTGGCTACACCTTC
CASSGRGREGGYTF
>13|TRBV7-9|NA|NA|TRBJ1-4
TGTGCCAGCAGCTTCGCGGGCAATGAAAAACTGTTTTTT
CASSFAGNEKLFF
>16|TRBV2|NA|NA|TRBJ2-2
TGTGCCAGCAGTGAAAGGGCAGGGGAGGGCACCGGGGAGCTGTTTTTT
CASSERAGEGTGELFF
>16|TRBV10-1|NA|TRBD1|TRBJ2-5
TGCGCCAGCAGTGAGAGTGGGCAGGGGGAGAAAGAGACCCAGTACTTC
CASSESGQGEKETQYF
>15|TRBV10-2|NA|TRBD1|TRBJ1-2
TGCGCCAGCAGTGACCCTGGACAGGGGGATGGTGGCTACACCTTC
CASSDPGQGDGGYTF
>17|TRBV9|once|TRBD2|TRBJ2-3
TGTGCCAGCAGCGCGGGACTAGCGGGTGTCATCACAGATACGCAGTATTTT
CASSAGLAGVITDTQYF
>13|TRBV19|NA|TRBD1|TRBJ1-2
TGTGCCAGCGGAGGAGACAGGGGGTTTGGCTACACCTTC
CASGGDRGFGYTF
>17|TRBV5-4|NA|TRBD2|TRBJ2-1
TGTGCCAGCAGCGAAATGAGCGGGGCGAGCTCCTACAATGAGCAGTTCTTC
CASSEMSGASSYNEQFF
>15|TRBV5-6|NA|TRBD1|TRBJ1-6
TGTGCCAGCAGTTCCTCCGGGACAGGGGATTCACCCCTCCACTTT
CASSSSGTGDSPLHF
>18|TRBV5-5|NA|TRBD2|TRBJ2-1
TGTGCCAGCACCCCCGTCCTAGCGGGGGGGCCTGGCTACAATGAGCAGTTCTTC
CASTPVLAGGPGYNEQFF
>13|TRBV10-3|NA|NA|TRBJ1-4
TGTGCCATCAGTGAACTCCAGGATGAAAAACTGTTTTTT
CAISELQDEKLFF
>15|TRBV9|NA|NA|TRBJ2-5
TGTGCCAGCAGCGTAGACGTAGGGGGAGGGGAGACCCAGTACTTC
CASSVDVGGGETQYF
>17|TRBV12-5|NA|NA|TRBJ2-5
TGTGCTAGTGGTTCAGGGCGTTGGGGCTTACCCCAAGAGACCCAGTACTTC
CASGSGRWGLPQETQYF
>17|TRBV5-6|NA|TRBD2|TRBJ2-7
TGTGCCAGCAGCTTGAAGCGGGGGAGCCCTATCTCCTACGAGCAGTACTTC
CASSLKRGSPISYEQYF